Described below is a single T cell receptor (beta chain) sequence and its context. Antigen unknown. The sample comes from a study of shared clonotypes between healthy human individuals. The wider study: Three plates each covered CD4 naive and memory; CD8 naive two, CD8 memory one. Study-level results: The sole specimen, blood, was sampled, and tissue repertoires likely differ.

A deep-level run was used for the assay. Sequencing was performed with immunoSEQ multiplex PCR; in TCRdb, only in-frame clones are kept and a portion is missing. In the table there are roughly 2.2 million clones, approximately 93% of which are singletons. The CDR3 totals 10 residues. V was clipped by 11 bases and J by 11 bases, with 15 bases between them. Germline V lookup: CDR1 SGHAT, CDR2 FQNNGV. The sequence was collected from a man aged 18 to 29 in good health. Some clones in this sample may be carry-over from other donors' samples. Sequencing was carried out using naive CD4+ T cells from PBMCs. Subset: CD45RA+ positively selected. The chain couples TRBV11-2 to TRBJ1-1; D remains unclear. CDR3 nucleotides: TGTGCCGGCGGACGGAATCCGGCTTTCTTT. Translation gives CAGGRNPAFF.